This T cell receptor (beta chain) was identified during a study of T cells in narcolepsy. Study-level information: Enrolled donors included narcolepsy type 1 or type 2 patients and healthy controls.

This table comes from immunoSEQ multiplex PCR, and its TCRdb copy is limited to in-frame clones, with some not included. The sample lists roughly 10,000 clones, about three quarters occurring once. The study's findings and limits: Healthy controls reportedly lacked the autoreactive clonotypes serially found in patients' blood. HCRT-specific and TRIB2-specific autoreactive clonotypes appeared among same-patient CSF and blood CD4+ clonotypes.

Regarding this clone: Its target is not known.

The CDR3 contains 18 residues. The rearrangement links TRBV1 to TRBJ1-1; the table names TRBD1, a call not compared with the DNA. TRBV1 is deemed a pseudogene. This receptor was obtained from a human donor with narcolepsy. Sample: CD45RA- memory CD8+ T cells from PBMCs. The CDR3 protein is CTSSPLMDRGPGNTEAFF. CDR3 nucleotides: TGCACCAGCAGCCCCCTCATGGACAGGGGGCCCGGGAACACTGAAGCTTTCTTT.